The 26 T cell receptor beta chains given below trace back to one sample, sequenced in a study of T cells after yellow fever vaccination (dated by TCRdb to 2018 to 2020). The treatment or condition tag for this specimen amounts to: live attenuated yellow fever vaccine strain. Library preparation used 5' RACE. This sample was sequenced with an Illumina HiSeq 2500. In-frame beta chains were kept once TCRdb had trimmed the public reads at Q25 with fastp and called clones with MiXCR. Rows merge per CDR3 protein into single entries with the most common DNA and genes. The sample profile shows some 320,000 distinct CDR3 sequences; about 9.5% of them were found once. 15% to 20% of the sample lies in the top ten. The sequences come from PBMCs, collected on the day of the first yellow fever vaccination. These receptors originate from a man aged 18 to 29 who received the YFV17D yellow fever vaccine.

This clonotype was seen many times. The chain employs TRBV28 and TRBJ1-2, with TRBD1 as a possible D gene (6 bases). Trimming left V 5 bases short and J 0 bases short, with 16 bases between. The germline V gene encodes CDR1 MDHEN and CDR2 SYDVKM. CDR3 size: 16 residues. The CDR3 DNA follows: TGTGCCAGCAGTCTGGGACAACGGATGTCTAACTATGGCTACACCTTC. Translated: CASSLGQRMSNYGYTF.

CDR3 bases: TGTGCCAGCAGTCAACCAGGACAGGGAGGCAACTATGGCTACACCTTC. Encoded protein: CASSQPGQGGNYGYTF. This rearrangement joins TRBV28 to TRBJ1-2; 8 positions match TRBD1. Germline-derived CDR1 and CDR2 are MDHEN and SYDVKM. This CDR3 has 16 amino acids. J lost 2 bases, V lost 5 bases, and 10 bases had no gene match.

The CDR3 here is CASSLATRGTQYF. CDR3 DNA: TGTGCCAGCAGCTTAGCCACCCGAGGGACCCAGTACTTC. The chain uses TRBV11-2 and TRBJ2-5, with D unresolved. Germline lookup yields CDR1 SGHAT and CDR2 FQNNGV. Trimming stripped 1 base from V and 7 bases from J, with 10 bases between. The CDR3 covers 13 residues.

This clonotype was counted many times. This sequence joins TRBV20-1 and TRBJ1-1; D uncertain. V shed 3 bases and J shed 0 bases, with 14 bases lying between them. The V gene's germline CDR1 is DFQATT and CDR2 SNEGSKA (reference sequence). The CDR3 runs to 15 residues. CDR3 sequence reads: CSARRAGGLNTEAFF. The CDR3 DNA follows: TGCAGTGCTAGGAGGGCAGGCGGCCTGAACACTGAAGCTTTCTTT.

This clonotype was counted only a few times. This rearrangement joins TRBV5-1 to TRBJ1-4; a weak D match, TRBD1 (6 bases). Per the germline V gene, CDR1 is SGHRS and CDR2 is YFSETQ. This CDR3 is 14 amino acids long. V shed 4 bases and J shed 3 bases, with 10 bases lying between them. The CDR3 protein is CASSPGQPNEKLFF. CDR3 nucleotide sequence: TGCGCCAGCAGCCCCGGACAGCCTAATGAAAAACTGTTTTTT.

The chain recombines TRBV20-1 with TRBJ1-4, with D unclear. The CDR3 covers 14 residues. Germline CDR1 reads DFQATT; CDR2 reads SNEGSKA (reference sequence). V lost 3 bases and J 2 bases, leaving 10 bases between the germline ends. CDR3 nucleotide sequence: TGCAGTGCTAGTGATGGCGGCACTAATGAAAAACTGTTTTTT. Translation: CSASDGGTNEKLFF.

The V and J genes are TRBV4-3 and TRBJ2-3, with TRBD2 as a possible D gene (6 bases). Trimming removed 0 bases from V and 2 bases from J, with 12 bases in between. Germline CDR1 is LGHNA and CDR2 is YSLEER. The CDR3 covers 16 residues. CDR3 in amino acids: CASSQDYRGITDTQYF. Written as DNA, the CDR3 is TGCGCCAGCAGCCAAGATTATCGGGGGATCACAGATACGCAGTATTTT.

The V call is TRBV4-1, the J call TRBJ2-6; TRBD2 is a possible D gene (7 bases). The CDR3 has 21 residues. Germline lookup yields CDR1 MGHRA and CDR2 YSYEKL. V gave up 0 bases and J gave up 1 base, with 22 bases separating them. CDR3 in amino acids: CASSQDGLGGALGSGANVLTF. The CDR3 DNA sequence: TGCGCCAGCAGCCAAGATGGGTTAGGGGGGGCGCTAGGATCTGGGGCCAACGTCCTGACTTTC.

This clonotype showed up just a few times. The rearrangement links TRBV30 to TRBJ2-7; no firm D call. CDR1 GTSNPN and CDR2 SVGIG come from the germline V gene (reference sequence). CDR3 size: 13 residues. V was pared by 2 bases and J by 3 bases, with 11 bases between. CDR3 residues: CAWSTGGNYEQYF. The CDR3 nucleotides read TGTGCCTGGAGTACGGGTGGTAACTACGAGCAGTACTTC.

This clonotype was found a few times. The chain has TRBV12-3 or TRBV12-4 and TRBJ2-3; unclear D gene. V lost 3 bases and J 4 bases, leaving 14 bases between the germline ends. This CDR3 contains 15 residues. CDR3 sequence: CASSFRWAASDTQYF. The CDR3 DNA is TGTGCCAGCAGTTTCCGCTGGGCAGCTTCAGATACGCAGTATTTT.

There are a few counts of this clonotype. The chain links TRBV4-2 to TRBJ2-3; 10 nucleotides agree with TRBD2. Looked up from germline, CDR1 is LGHNA and CDR2 is YNFKEQ. This CDR3 comprises 12 residues. The ends lost 6 bases at V and 9 bases at J; junction bases unmatched: 3. DNA for the CDR3: TGTGCCAGCAGTCGTAGCGGGGGGACGCAGTATTTT. This codes for CASSRSGGTQYF.

In this sample, this clonotype turned up a few times. The CDR3 nucleotides are TGCAGTGCTAGGCGGGACAGTGACTCCTACGAGCAGTACTTC. It translates to CSARRDSDSYEQYF. This chain links TRBV20-1 with TRBJ2-7; D is perhaps TRBD1 (7 bases). V was clipped by 3 bases and J by 0 bases, with 12 bases between them. Germline V gives CDR1 DFQATT, CDR2 SNEGSKA (reference sequence). This CDR3 has 14 amino acids.

There are a few counts of this clonotype. The V call is TRBV6-1, the J call TRBJ2-7; unclear D gene. The CDR3 loop spans 16 amino acids. V gave up 2 bases and J gave up 6 bases, with 20 bases separating them. Germline V CDR1 and CDR2: MNHNS, SASEGT. The CDR3 reads CASSESHLARYAEQYF. CDR3 bases: TGTGCCAGCAGTGAAAGCCACTTGGCGAGGTACGCCGAGCAGTACTTC.

Note on this clonotype: Possible read error: a much larger clone is one base away. V usage is TRBV4-2 and J usage is TRBJ2-3; D ambiguous. The germline V and J ends were trimmed by 0 bases and 6 bases, with 13 bases remaining between them. Germline V gene lookup returns CDR1 LGHNA and CDR2 YNFKEQ. There are 15 residues in the CDR3. DNA for the CDR3: TGTGCCAGCAGCCAAGAAGACTGTCCGCGGGATACGCAGTATTTT. As protein: CASSQEDCPRDTQYF.

This clonotype was seen only a few times. CDR3 region: CASIPGPRQGAFF. DNA for the CDR3: TGTGCCAGCATCCCGGGCCCCCGACAGGGGGCTTTCTTT. The gene calls are TRBV6-1 and TRBJ1-1, with 8 bases lining up with TRBD1. V lost 7 bases, J lost 11 bases, and 12 bases stayed unmatched. The length of the CDR3 is 13 residues. Germline V gene data show CDR1 as MNHNS and CDR2 as SASEGT.

A few counts support this clonotype. The chain combines TRBV20-1 with TRBJ2-5, with 12 bases aligning to TRBD2. Trimming at V came to 5 bases and at J to 5 bases, leaving 9 bases not matched to a gene. Germline CDR1 and CDR2: DFQATT and SNEGSKA (reference sequence). The CDR3 runs to 15 residues. DNA of the CDR3: TGCAGTGCTCGAGCGACTAGCGGGGGTCTGGAGACCCAGTACTTC. Amino acids: CSARATSGGLETQYF.

This clonotype occurred a few times. The chain combines TRBV3-1 with TRBJ1-1, with unresolved D. Germline V gene sequence: CDR1 LGHDT, CDR2 YNNKEL (reference sequence). This CDR3 is 14 amino acids long. V was cut by 0 bases and J by 1 base, with 6 bases left in between. The CDR3, as DNA: TGTGCCAGCAGCCAAGATCAAACGAACACTGAAGCTTTCTTT. It is translated as CASSQDQTNTEAFF.

As to this clonotype: Being one base from a much bigger clone, this may be a read error. The J gene is TRBJ2-6, the V gene TRBV14; D possibly corresponds to TRBD1 (6 bases). CDR3 length equals 18 residues. CDR1 SGHDN and CDR2 FVKESK come from the germline V gene. V lost 4 bases to trimming and J lost 0 bases, with 16 bases between them. The CDR3 nucleotides are TGTGCCAGCAGCCCCTGGACAGAGAAGTCCTCTGGGGCCAACGTCCTGACTTTC. Protein sequence: CASSPWTEKSSGANVLTF.

The CDR3 loop reads CSASNSGGTDTQYF. The CDR3 coding sequence is TGCAGTGCTAGTAATAGCGGGGGAACAGATACGCAGTATTTT. The chain has TRBV20-1 and TRBJ2-3, with 9 bases matching TRBD2. The CDR3 runs 14 residues. The V and J ends lost 3 bases and 3 bases, in that order; junction bases with no gene match: 4. Germline V gives CDR1 DFQATT, CDR2 SNEGSKA (reference sequence).

This clonotype was found a few times. The gene calls are TRBV5-1 and TRBJ1-1; 7 bases are a match to TRBD1. This CDR3 is 15 amino acids long. J lost 11 bases, V lost 2 bases, and 15 bases had no gene match. Germline CDR1 is SGHRS and CDR2 is YFSETQ. CDR3 DNA: TGCGCCAGCAGCTTCAGTCCAGGGGGAGGTTCGGGGGCTTTCTTT. It is translated as CASSFSPGGGSGAFF.

The chain is built from TRBV7-3 and TRBJ2-7, with 8 bases lining up with TRBD2. Germline V gene data show CDR1 as SGHTA and CDR2 as FQGTGA. The V and J ends lost 5 bases and 4 bases, in that order; junction bases with no gene match: 7. CDR3 length: 14 amino acids. CDR3 sequence reads: CASSPAGGRYEQYF. CDR3 nucleotides: TGTGCCAGCAGCCCGGCGGGGGGCCGGTACGAGCAGTACTTC. The full variable domain, completed using reference TRBV7-3 and TRBJ2-7, is GAGVSQTPSNKVTEKGKYVELRCDPISGHTALYWYRQSLGQGPEFLIYFQGTGAADDSGLPNDRFFAVRPEGSVSTLKIQRTERGDSAVYLCASSPAGGRYEQYFGPGTRLTVT.

In this sample, this clonotype turned up a few times. V usage is TRBV10-3 and J usage is TRBJ2-1, with 12 bases fitting TRBD2. This CDR3 spans 14 amino acids. V trimming: 6 bases; J trimming: 5 bases; junction bases outside the gene matches: 2. CDR1 ENHRY and CDR2 SYGVKD come from the germline V gene. CDR3 protein: CAISWTSGDNEQFF. CDR3 coding DNA: TGTGCCATCAGCTGGACTAGCGGGGACAATGAGCAGTTCTTC.

This clonotype came up a few times. This chain joins TRBV6-5 and TRBJ2-7; D is unclear. V shed 3 bases and J shed 2 bases, with 11 bases lying between them. CDR1 and CDR2 (germline): MNHEY, SVGAGI. The CDR3 runs 14 residues. The CDR3 nucleotides read TGTGCCAGCAGTTATGACCGGGTCGCCTACGAGCAGTACGTC. Its translation: CASSYDRVAYEQYV.

There are a few counts of this clonotype. V is TRBV2 and J is TRBJ2-7, with D uncertain. V was cut by 6 bases and J by 2 bases, with 11 bases left in between. CDR1 SNHLY and CDR2 FYNNEI come from the germline V gene. The CDR3 has 13 residues. The CDR3 loop reads CASSTQRAYEQYF. CDR3 in DNA: TGTGCCAGCAGCACCCAAAGGGCCTACGAGCAGTACTTC.

This clonotype was seen more than once but under ten times. The chain employs TRBV4-1 and TRBJ2-3; D is unresolved. This CDR3 is built from 14 residues. Between the trimmed V and J ends, which lost 5 bases and 0 bases, there was a span of 9 bases. CDR1 and CDR2 from the germline V gene are MGHRA and YSYEKL. The CDR3 loop is CASSSLISTDTQYF. The CDR3 DNA reads as TGCGCCAGCAGCTCCCTCATTAGCACAGATACGCAGTATTTT.

The rearrangement uses TRBV6-1 and TRBJ1-2; D is possibly TRBD1 (6 bases). Germline V gene sequence: CDR1 MNHNS, CDR2 SASEGT. Between the trimmed V and J ends, which lost 6 bases and 2 bases, there was a span of 16 bases. This CDR3 comprises 15 residues. In nucleotides, the CDR3 is TGTGCCAGCAGCACCCATTCGACAGGCAACTATGGCTACACCTTC. Translating gives CASSTHSTGNYGYTF.